The rows below give T cell receptor beta chains drawn from one sample of a study of shared clonotypes between healthy human individuals. Generated by immunoSEQ multiplex PCR, the TCRdb table keeps only in-frame clones and is missing some. The sample yields about a million clones, approximately 80% seen once. Specimen: memory CD4+ T cells from PBMCs. The receptors here all came from a man younger than 35 in good health. Some clones in this sample may be carry-over from other donors' samples. The conserved cysteine and the conserved F or W are not part of the CDR3 here. Each record gives: D gene, V gene, clone size, J gene, CDR3 protein. D genes are given only for firm matches. Size values are once, few and many counts, or a class for expanded clones, and some rows have none.

D gene: NA
V gene: TRBV7-8
clone size: once
J gene: TRBJ2-5
CDR3 protein: ASSFRNQETQY

D gene: NA
V gene: TRBV5-4
clone size: NA
J gene: TRBJ2-3
CDR3 protein: ASSLGDPWGTDTQY

D gene: TRBD1
V gene: TRBV7-2
clone size: NA
J gene: TRBJ1-4
CDR3 protein: ASSYTGQGGLF

D gene: NA
V gene: TRBV28
clone size: few
J gene: TRBJ2-1
CDR3 protein: ASSSSAGRNEQF

D gene: TRBD2
V gene: TRBV4-1
clone size: once
J gene: TRBJ2-1
CDR3 protein: ASSLFGVAGSLQF

D gene: NA
V gene: TRBV7-2
clone size: NA
J gene: TRBJ1-1
CDR3 protein: ASSLELRVWAEAF

D gene: NA
V gene: TRBV25-1
clone size: NA
J gene: TRBJ1-1
CDR3 protein: ASSPGGDTEAF

D gene: NA
V gene: TRBV7-6
clone size: NA
J gene: TRBJ1-3
CDR3 protein: ASSLVPDSGNTIY

D gene: TRBD2
V gene: TRBV4-2
clone size: NA
J gene: TRBJ2-7
CDR3 protein: ASSWASGRGYEQY

D gene: NA
V gene: TRBV6-1
clone size: NA
J gene: TRBJ1-2
CDR3 protein: ASSRTEARYGYT

D gene: TRBD1
V gene: TRBV28
clone size: many
J gene: TRBJ2-4
CDR3 protein: ASSFGQGGSIQY

D gene: NA
V gene: TRBV4-1
clone size: NA
J gene: TRBJ1-1
CDR3 protein: ASSQGQMGRGAF

D gene: NA
V gene: TRBV6-5
clone size: NA
J gene: TRBJ2-7
CDR3 protein: ASSYGSGTYEQY

D gene: NA
V gene: TRBV11-3
clone size: NA
J gene: TRBJ2-5
CDR3 protein: ASSRGTSETQY

D gene: NA
V gene: TRBV5-1
clone size: few
J gene: TRBJ2-2
CDR3 protein: ASSGYGQNTGELF

D gene: NA
V gene: TRBV6-5
clone size: NA
J gene: TRBJ2-5
CDR3 protein: ASSPTLGGQETQY

D gene: NA
V gene: TRBV11-2
clone size: NA
J gene: TRBJ1-1
CDR3 protein: ASSVPWGYTEAF

D gene: NA
V gene: TRBV6-1
clone size: NA
J gene: TRBJ2-7
CDR3 protein: ASSLAGISSYEQY

D gene: NA
V gene: TRBV5-1
clone size: NA
J gene: TRBJ1-1
CDR3 protein: ASSLVVTSGEAF

D gene: TRBD1
V gene: TRBV5-4
clone size: NA
J gene: TRBJ1-2
CDR3 protein: ASSLSWTGPYGYT

D gene: NA
V gene: TRBV29-1
clone size: once
J gene: TRBJ2-1
CDR3 protein: SVTRGNEQF

D gene: NA
V gene: TRBV4-2
clone size: NA
J gene: TRBJ2-5
CDR3 protein: ASSQEKGPETQY

D gene: NA
V gene: TRBV7-9
clone size: NA
J gene: TRBJ2-7
CDR3 protein: ASSSDSGSYEQY

D gene: TRBD1
V gene: TRBV28
clone size: NA
J gene: TRBJ1-2
CDR3 protein: ASSWGDSNQANYGYT

D gene: NA
V gene: TRBV5-4
clone size: NA
J gene: TRBJ2-5
CDR3 protein: ASSLRQDQETQY

D gene: NA
V gene: TRBV4-1
clone size: many
J gene: TRBJ1-3
CDR3 protein: ASSQDTGGMRNTIY

D gene: TRBD1
V gene: TRBV5-1
clone size: many
J gene: TRBJ1-1
CDR3 protein: ASSAGQGVDTEAF

D gene: TRBD2
V gene: TRBV4-1
clone size: few
J gene: TRBJ2-3
CDR3 protein: ASSQAAGGTDTQY

D gene: NA
V gene: TRBV4-2
clone size: NA
J gene: TRBJ2-7
CDR3 protein: ASSQVETYYSYEQY

D gene: NA
V gene: TRBV13
clone size: NA
J gene: TRBJ2-7
CDR3 protein: ASSLRRRGRVTYEQY

D gene: NA
V gene: TRBV6-6
clone size: NA
J gene: TRBJ2-6
CDR3 protein: ASGISGANVLT

D gene: TRBD2
V gene: TRBV7-9
clone size: NA
J gene: TRBJ2-7
CDR3 protein: ASGRLAPDH

D gene: NA
V gene: TRBV5-1
clone size: few
J gene: TRBJ1-1
CDR3 protein: ASRYDRPGLGAF

D gene: TRBD1
V gene: TRBV5-1
clone size: NA
J gene: TRBJ1-1
CDR3 protein: ASSLEGGTNTEAF